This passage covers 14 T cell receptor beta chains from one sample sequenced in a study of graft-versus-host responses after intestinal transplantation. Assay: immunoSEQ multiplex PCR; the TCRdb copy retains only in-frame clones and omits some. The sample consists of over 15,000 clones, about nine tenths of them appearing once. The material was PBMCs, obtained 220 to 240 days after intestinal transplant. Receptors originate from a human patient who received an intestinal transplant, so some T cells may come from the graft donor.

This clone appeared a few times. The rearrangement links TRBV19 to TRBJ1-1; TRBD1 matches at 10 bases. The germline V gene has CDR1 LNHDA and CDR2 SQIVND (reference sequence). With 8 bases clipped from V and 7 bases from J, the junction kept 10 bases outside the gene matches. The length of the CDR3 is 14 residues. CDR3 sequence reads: CASSQTGGADEAFF. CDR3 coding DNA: TGTGCCAGTTCCCAGACAGGGGGCGCGGATGAAGCTTTCTTT. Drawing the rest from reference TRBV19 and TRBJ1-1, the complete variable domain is DGGITQSPKYLFRKEGQNVTLSCEQNLNHDAMYWYRQDPGQGLRLIYYSQIVNDFQKGDIAEGYSVSREKKESFPLTVTSAQKNPTAFYLCASSQTGGADEAFFGQGTRLTVV.

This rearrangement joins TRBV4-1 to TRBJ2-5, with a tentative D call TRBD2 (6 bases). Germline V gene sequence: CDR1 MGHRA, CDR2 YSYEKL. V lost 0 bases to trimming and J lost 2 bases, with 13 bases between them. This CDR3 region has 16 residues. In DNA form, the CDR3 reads TGCGCCAGCAGCCAAGATAGGAGGGGCTCTCAAGAGACCCAGTACTTC. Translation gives CASSQDRRGSQETQYF.

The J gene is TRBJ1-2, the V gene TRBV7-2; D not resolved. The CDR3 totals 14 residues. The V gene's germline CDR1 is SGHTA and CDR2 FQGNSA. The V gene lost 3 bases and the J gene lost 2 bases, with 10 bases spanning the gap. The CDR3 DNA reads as TGTGCCAGCAGCTTTTCGGTCTTGAACTATGGCTACACCTTC. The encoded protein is CASSFSVLNYGYTF.

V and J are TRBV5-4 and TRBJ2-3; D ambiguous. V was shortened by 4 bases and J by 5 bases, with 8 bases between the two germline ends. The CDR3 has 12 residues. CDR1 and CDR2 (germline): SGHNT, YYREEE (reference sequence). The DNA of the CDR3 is TGTGCCAGCAGCAAGGACGAAGATACGCAGTATTTT. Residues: CASSKDEDTQYF.

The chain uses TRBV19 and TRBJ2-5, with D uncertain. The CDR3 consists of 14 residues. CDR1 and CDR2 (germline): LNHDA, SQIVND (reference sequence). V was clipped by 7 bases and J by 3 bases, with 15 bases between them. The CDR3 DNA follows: TGTGCCAGTAAACCCTCGCACAGCGAAGAGACCCAGTACTTC. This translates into CASKPSHSEETQYF.

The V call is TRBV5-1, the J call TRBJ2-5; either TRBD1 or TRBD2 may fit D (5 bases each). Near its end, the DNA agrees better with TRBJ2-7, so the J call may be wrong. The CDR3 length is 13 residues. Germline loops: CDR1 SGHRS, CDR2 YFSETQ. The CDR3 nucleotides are TGCGCCAGCAGCTTGGGGGGGACCTACGAGCAGTACTTC. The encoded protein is CASSLGGTYEQYF.

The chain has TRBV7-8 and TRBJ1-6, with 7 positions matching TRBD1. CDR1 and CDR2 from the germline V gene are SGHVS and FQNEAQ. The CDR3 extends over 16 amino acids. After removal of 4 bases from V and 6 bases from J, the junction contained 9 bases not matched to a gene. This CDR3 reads CASSSQQGFANSPLHF. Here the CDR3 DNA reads TGTGCCAGCAGCTCCCAACAGGGGTTTGCTAATTCACCCCTCCACTTT.

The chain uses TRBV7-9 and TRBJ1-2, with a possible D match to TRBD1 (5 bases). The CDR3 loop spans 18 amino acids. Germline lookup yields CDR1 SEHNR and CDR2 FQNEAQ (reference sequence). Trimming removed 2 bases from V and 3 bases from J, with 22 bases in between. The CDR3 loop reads CASSLPTGGPSLDYGYTF. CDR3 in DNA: TGTGCCAGCAGCTTACCTACGGGGGGACCGAGCCTGGACTATGGCTACACCTTC.

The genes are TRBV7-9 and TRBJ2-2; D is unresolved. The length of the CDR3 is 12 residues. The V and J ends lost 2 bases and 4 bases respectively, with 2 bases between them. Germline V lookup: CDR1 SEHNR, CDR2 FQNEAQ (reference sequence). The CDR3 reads CASSLLTGELFF. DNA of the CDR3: TGTGCCAGCAGCTTACTCACCGGGGAGCTGTTTTTT.

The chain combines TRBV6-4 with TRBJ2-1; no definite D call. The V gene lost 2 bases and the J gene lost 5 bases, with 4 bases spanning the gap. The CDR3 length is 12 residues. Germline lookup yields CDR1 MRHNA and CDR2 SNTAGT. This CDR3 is CASSDRDNEQFF. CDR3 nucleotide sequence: TGTGCCAGCAGTGACAGGGACAATGAGCAGTTCTTC.

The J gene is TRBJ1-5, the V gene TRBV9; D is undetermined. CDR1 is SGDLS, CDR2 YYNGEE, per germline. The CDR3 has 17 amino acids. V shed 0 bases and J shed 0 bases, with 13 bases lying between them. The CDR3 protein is CASSVGPGLYSNQPQHF. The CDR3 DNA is TGTGCCAGCAGCGTAGGGCCGGGTCTTTATAGCAATCAGCCCCAGCATTTT.

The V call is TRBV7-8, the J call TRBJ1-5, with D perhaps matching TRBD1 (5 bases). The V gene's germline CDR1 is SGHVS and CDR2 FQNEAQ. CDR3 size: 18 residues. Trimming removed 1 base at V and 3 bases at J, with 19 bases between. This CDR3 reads CASSLGASSRGTNQPQHF. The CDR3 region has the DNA TGTGCCAGCAGCTTAGGGGCCAGTTCTAGGGGAACCAATCAGCCCCAGCATTTT. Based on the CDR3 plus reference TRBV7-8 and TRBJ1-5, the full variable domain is GAGVSQSPRYKVAKRGQDVALRCDPISGHVSLFWYQQALGQGPEFLTYFQNEAQLDKSGLPSDRFFAERPEGSVSTLKIQRTQQEDSAVYLCASSLGASSRGTNQPQHFGDGTRLSIL.

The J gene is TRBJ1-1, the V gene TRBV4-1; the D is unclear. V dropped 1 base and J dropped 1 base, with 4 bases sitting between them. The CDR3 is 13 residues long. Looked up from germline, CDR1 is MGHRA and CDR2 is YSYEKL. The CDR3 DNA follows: TGCGCCAGCAGCCAAGTAGGGAACACTGAAGCTTTCTTT. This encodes CASSQVGNTEAFF.

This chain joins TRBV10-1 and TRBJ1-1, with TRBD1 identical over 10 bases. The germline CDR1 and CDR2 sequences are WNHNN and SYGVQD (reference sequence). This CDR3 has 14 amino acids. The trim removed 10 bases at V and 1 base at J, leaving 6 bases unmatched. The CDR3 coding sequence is TGCGCCAAGACAGGGGGCGTGTGGAACACTGAAGCTTTCTTT. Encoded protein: CAKTGGVWNTEAFF.